The 8 T cell receptor beta chains below all came from one sample that was sequenced in a study of T-cell reconstitution after alpha-beta-depleted transplantation in children. Library preparation (for TCRbeta) was performed with unique molecular identifiers. TCRdb used MiXCR to reprocess the PCR reads, holding one entry per CDR3 protein. The table shows some 200,000 distinct CDR3 sequences, with about 8.7% occurring only once. The sample here was PBMCs, mostly from graft donor cells, taken 360 days after TCRalphabeta/CD19-depleted stem cell transplant. These receptors were obtained from a male patient between 2 and 10 years old who had a stem cell transplant for acute myeloid leukemia, so the T cells may come from the graft donor.

This clonotype was seen at least ten times. The chain uses TRBV20-1 and TRBJ2-3, with 7 bases that match TRBD2. Germline V CDR1 and CDR2: DFQATT, SNEGSKA (reference sequence). Losses at the gene ends were 3 bases for V and 2 bases for J; bases not matched to a gene: 5. CDR3 size: 14 residues. DNA for the CDR3: TGCAGTGCTAGGCGGGGGTCCTCCACAGATACGCAGTATTTT. This sequence encodes CSARRGSSTDTQYF.

The table lists this clonotype with many counts. This chain links TRBV3-1 with TRBJ2-3, with D perhaps TRBD2 (6 bases). The germline V and J ends were trimmed by 4 bases and 6 bases, with 14 bases remaining between them. This CDR3 spans 14 amino acids. Germline lookup yields CDR1 LGHDT and CDR2 YNNKEL (reference sequence). CDR3 bases: TGTGCCAGCAGCCGAGAAGGTCGGGGGGATACGCAGTATTTT. Translation gives CASSREGRGDTQYF.

This sequence joins TRBV7-9 and TRBJ1-1; D not certain. Germline CDR1 reads SEHNR; CDR2 reads FQNEAQ (reference sequence). The CDR3 runs to 16 residues. Trimming shortened V by 2 bases and J by 4 bases, and 17 bases separated the two germline ends. CDR3 nucleotide sequence: TGTGCCAGCAGCTTAAGAAAAGGAGGGAAGGGCACTGAAGCTTTCTTT. Translated, it gives CASSLRKGGKGTEAFF.

The rearrangement uses TRBV12-3 or TRBV12-4 and TRBJ2-7; D may be TRBD2 (5 bases). Trimming removed 3 bases from V and 3 bases from J, with 9 bases in between. The CDR3 covers 13 residues. CDR3 sequence: CASSFGLDYEQYF. In nucleotides, the CDR3 is TGTGCCAGCAGTTTTGGACTGGACTACGAGCAGTACTTC.

This clonotype showed up just a few times. The rearrangement uses TRBV18 and TRBJ1-1; 7 bases map to TRBD1. The CDR3 runs 15 residues. The germline gives CDR1 KGHSH, CDR2 LQKENI. Trimming cost V 8 bases and J 6 bases; bases outside gene matches: 15. The CDR3 DNA sequence: TGTGCCAGCCAGGGACAGATCCCTGGCATGGCTGAAGCTTTCTTT. It codes for CASQGQIPGMAEAFF.

This clonotype has at least ten counts. The genes are TRBV18 and TRBJ2-1; unclear D gene. The V and J ends lost 2 bases and 1 base respectively, with 9 bases between them. There are 15 residues in the CDR3. From germline, CDR1 is KGHSH and CDR2 LQKENI. The CDR3 protein is CASSPSQLSYNEQFF. The CDR3 nucleotides read TGTGCCAGCTCACCATCCCAGCTATCCTACAATGAGCAGTTCTTC.

This clonotype was detected many times. CDR3 nucleotides: TGTGCCAGCAGATCTCAAAAAGCACAGGGGGCGCATGAAAAACTGTTTTTT. Residues: CASRSQKAQGAHEKLFF. The chain uses TRBV12-3 or TRBV12-4 and TRBJ1-4; 9 bases align to TRBD1. The CDR3 totals 17 residues. V was pared by 6 bases and J by 6 bases, with 14 bases of the junction left unmatched.

Comments on this clonotype: The conserved closing phenylalanine or tryptophan is absent in this CDR3, likely reflecting a read error. The chain joins TRBV12-3 or TRBV12-4 to TRBJ2-5, with TRBD2 matching over 7 bases. The CDR3 has 16 residues. Trimming removed 3 bases from V and 5 bases from J; junction bases left unmatched: 12. For the CDR3, the DNA is TGTGCCAGCAGTTTTCCAGGTTCTAGCGGTATTGAGACCCAGTACGTC. This encodes CASSFPGSSGIETQYV.